One and the same sample provided the 21 T cell receptor beta chains below, sequenced in a study of blood T cell repertoires in COVID-19 (dated by TCRdb to 2020 to 2021). The library was obtained by the immunoSEQ multiplex PCR assay. Sourced from immuneACCESS, this table was stored by TCRdb with only in-frame sequences that have V and J called. A share of the clones is absent; for the studies checked, an unresolved V gene accounts for under half, and the remainder has no known explanation. This sample gives about 160,000 clones in total; around 74% of them show up just once. The ten biggest clones cover around 2.8% of the sample. The material sequenced was peripheral blood. These receptors all come from a man between 65 and 85 years old with acute or convalescent COVID-19.

This clone was detected once. The rearrangement joins TRBV5-1 to TRBJ2-5; weak D call: TRBD2 (7 bases). Germline lookup yields CDR1 SGHRS and CDR2 YFSETQ. V lost 4 bases to trimming and J lost 3 bases, with 19 bases between them. This CDR3 has 16 amino acids. DNA of the CDR3: TGCGCCAGCAGCCCCACTTGGGGGGGCCAGAAAGAGACCCAGTACTTC. Protein product: CASSPTWGGQKETQYF.

This clone was recorded a few times. The rearrangement joins TRBV7-8 to TRBJ2-3, with 10 bases fitting TRBD2. CDR1 and CDR2 from the germline V gene are SGHVS and FQNEAQ. This CDR3 spans 16 amino acids. Trimming took 2 bases from V and 2 from J; bases not matched to a gene: 4. This CDR3 is CASSLSSGGLTDTQYF. CDR3 nucleotide sequence: TGTGCCAGCAGCTTATCTAGCGGGGGACTCACAGATACGCAGTATTTT.

The chain links TRBV7-2 to TRBJ2-1; 15 bases agree with TRBD2. In germline, CDR1 is SGHTA, CDR2 FQGNSA. This CDR3 is built from 14 residues. The V gene end was trimmed by 5 bases and the J gene end by 10 bases; junction bases not matched to a gene: 3. The CDR3 sequence: CASSPGTSGREQFF. The CDR3 DNA follows: TGTGCCAGCAGCCCCGGGACTAGCGGGAGGGAGCAGTTCTTC.

V gene TRBV3-1 (or the pseudogene TRBV3-2) combines with J gene TRBJ1-1; D gene uncertain. Germline loops: CDR1 LGHDT, CDR2 YNNKEL (reference sequence). V shed 0 bases and J shed 12 bases, with 14 bases lying between them. There are 13 residues in the CDR3. CDR3: CASSQDTWSGTFF. The CDR3, as DNA: TGTGCCAGCAGCCAAGATACATGGAGTGGTACTTTCTTT.

This clone came up a few times. This chain uses TRBV7-8 with TRBJ1-5; D not resolved. CDR3 size: 17 residues. V was clipped by 1 base and J by 0 bases, with 13 bases between them. The germline V gene has CDR1 SGHVS and CDR2 FQNEAQ. CDR3 amino acids: CASSLDRLKYSNQPQHF. The CDR3 bases are TGTGCCAGCAGCTTAGACAGACTAAAATATAGCAATCAGCCCCAGCATTTT.

The gene calls are TRBV18 and TRBJ2-2; the match to TRBD1 covers 7 bases. Germline CDR1 reads KGHSH; CDR2 reads LQKENI. V shed 7 bases, J shed 0 bases, and the junction held 5 bases outside the gene matches. The CDR3 spans 15 residues. The CDR3 here is CASFQQGANTGELFF. The CDR3 bases are TGTGCCAGCTTCCAGCAGGGGGCGAACACCGGGGAGCTGTTTTTT.

The V gene is TRBV5-1, the J gene TRBJ1-1; D gene ambiguous. The V gene lost 1 base and the J gene lost 1 base, with 11 bases spanning the gap. CDR1 SGHRS and CDR2 YFSETQ come from the germline V gene. The CDR3 has 15 amino acids. As DNA, the CDR3 is TGCGCCAGCAGCTTGCGGTTATCCACGAACACTGAAGCTTTCTTT. This gives the protein CASSLRLSTNTEAFF.

The rearrangement joins TRBV6-5 to TRBJ2-7; D gene unclear. Trimming took 8 bases from V and 2 from J, leaving 13 bases between them. From germline, CDR1 is MNHEY and CDR2 SVGAGI. This CDR3 region has 13 residues. In DNA form, the CDR3 reads TGTGCCAGCCGGTTAACAGCAACCTACGAGCAGTACTTC. Protein sequence: CASRLTATYEQYF.

The J gene is TRBJ2-1, the V gene TRBV18; 10 nucleotides agree with TRBD2. This CDR3 contains 14 residues. Germline V gene sequence: CDR1 KGHSH, CDR2 LQKENI. The V and J ends lost 6 bases and 7 bases, in that order; junction bases with no gene match: 6. In nucleotides, the CDR3 is TGTGCCAGCTCGCCTCCGGGACTAGCGAATGAGCAGTTCTTC. Residues: CASSPPGLANEQFF.

The chain carries TRBV30 and TRBJ2-7; D call uncertain. Per germline, CDR1 GTSNPN and CDR2 SVGIG (reference sequence). V was cut by 0 bases and J by 4 bases, with 16 bases left in between. The CDR3 sequence is 15 residues long. The CDR3 protein is CAWSVPPGDAYEQYF. The CDR3 DNA reads TGTGCCTGGAGTGTACCCCCGGGTGACGCATACGAGCAGTACTTC.

The J gene is TRBJ2-7, the V gene TRBV19; a possible D gene is TRBD1 (5 bases). The CDR3 runs to 13 residues. V was trimmed by 7 bases and J by 4 bases, leaving 14 bases between them. Germline CDR1 is LNHDA and CDR2 is SQIVND (reference sequence). The CDR3 coding sequence is TGTGCCAGTAATTTCAGGGTAGGGTACGAGCAGTACTTC. Protein sequence: CASNFRVGYEQYF.

The V and J genes are TRBV4-2 and TRBJ1-4, with TRBD1 matching over 7 bases. With 0 bases clipped from V and 8 bases from J, the junction kept 12 bases outside the gene matches. Per germline, CDR1 LGHNA and CDR2 YNFKEQ. The CDR3 totals 17 residues. CDR3 loop: CASSQDQVEQGNEKLFF. The DNA of the CDR3 is TGTGCCAGCAGCCAAGATCAGGTGGAACAGGGGAACGAAAAACTGTTTTTT.

The genes are TRBV5-4 and TRBJ2-2; D possibly corresponds to TRBD1 (6 bases). CDR3 length: 14 residues. V lost 4 bases and J lost 6, with 13 bases in between. Looked up from germline, CDR1 is SGHNT and CDR2 is YYREEE (reference sequence). In DNA form, the CDR3 reads TGTGCCAGCAGCCAACAGGGTGGGGCCGGGGAGCTGTTTTTT. Translating it yields CASSQQGGAGELFF. Complete variable domain (other parts from reference TRBV5-4 and TRBJ2-2): ETGVTQSPTHLIKTRGQQVTLRCSSQSGHNTVSWYQQALGQGPQFIFQYYREEENGRGNFPPRFSGLQFPNYSSELNVNALELDDSALYLCASSQQGGAGELFFGEGSRLTVL.

This rearrangement joins TRBV12-3 or TRBV12-4 to TRBJ2-1; D is unclear. Trimming took off 6 bases at V and 10 bases at J, with 13 bases between the two ends. This CDR3 contains 12 residues. The CDR3 DNA is TGTGCCAGCAGCCTGGCTTTCATGGAGCAGTTCTTC. Its translation is CASSLAFMEQFF.

The chain is built from TRBV25-1 and TRBJ1-4; 7 bases map to TRBD1. Germline V gene sequence: CDR1 MGHDK, CDR2 SYGVNS. This CDR3 has 14 amino acids. V was pared by 5 bases and J by 7 bases, with 7 bases of the junction left unmatched. The CDR3 region has the DNA TGTGCCAGCAGTCGACAGGGAGGTTCTGAAAAACTGTTTTTT. It translates to CASSRQGGSEKLFF.

The rearrangement links TRBV28 to TRBJ2-1; a weak D match, TRBD2 (6 bases). The V gene's germline CDR1 is MDHEN and CDR2 SYDVKM. The CDR3 contains 15 residues. Between the trimmed V and J ends, which lost 8 bases and 0 bases, there was a span of 14 bases. The CDR3 nucleotides are TGTGCCAGCGTTTCGGGGGTGGTCTCCTACAATGAGCAGTTCTTC. Its protein product is CASVSGVVSYNEQFF.

The chain links TRBV7-2 to TRBJ2-1; D ambiguous. The CDR3 consists of 13 residues. Looked up from germline, CDR1 is SGHTA and CDR2 is FQGNSA. The V end lost 4 bases, the J end lost 6 bases, and 10 bases lay between the germline ends. DNA for the CDR3: TGTGCCAGCAGCTCGAGACATTCCAATGAGCAGTTCTTC. Translation gives CASSSRHSNEQFF.

V is TRBV18 and J is TRBJ2-5; D gene ambiguous. Germline V gives CDR1 KGHSH, CDR2 LQKENI. The CDR3 runs to 12 residues. Trimming took off 3 bases at V and 0 bases at J, with 2 bases between the two ends. The CDR3 nucleotides read TGTGCCAGCTCACCCGACCAAGAGACCCAGTACTTC. Translation gives CASSPDQETQYF.

This clone was found once. Other DNA sequences from this sample encode an identical CDR3 as well. The chain has TRBV6-5 and TRBJ1-3, with D uncertain. V dropped 0 bases and J dropped 0 bases, with 6 bases sitting between them. Germline values: CDR1 MNHEY, CDR2 SVGAGI. This CDR3 is built from 15 residues. CDR3 DNA: TGTGCCAGCAGTTACTCTCGGGACTCTGGAAACACCATATATTTT. Encoded protein: CASSYSRDSGNTIYF.

This clone came up a few times. J is TRBJ2-5 and V is TRBV27; 8 bases match TRBD1. V was pared by 6 bases and J by 4 bases, with 4 bases of the junction left unmatched. This CDR3 spans 13 amino acids. CDR1 and CDR2 (germline): MNHEY, SMNVEV (reference sequence). The CDR3 region has the DNA TGTGCCAGCAGACAGACAGGGGTAGAGACCCAGTACTTC. Translated: CASRQTGVETQYF.

This chain links TRBV5-1 with TRBJ2-2; no reliable D call. Germline V gene data show CDR1 as SGHRS and CDR2 as YFSETQ. This CDR3 has 14 residues. The V end lost 0 bases, the J end lost 2 bases, and 5 bases lay between the germline ends. The CDR3 nucleotides are TGCGCCAGCAGCTTGGGTACAAACACCGGGGAGCTGTTTTTT. Translating it yields CASSLGTNTGELFF.